Below are 2 T cell receptor beta chains sequenced from a single sample in a study of cytomegalovirus exposure and HLA in healthy donors. 13 Jbeta primers and 60 Vbeta primers were used for the PCR. Clones were read by immunoSEQ multiplex PCR, and TCRdb kept only the in-frame ones, dropping some. The sample is made up of around 57,000 clones, and the top ten hold approximately 10% of it. The sequenced material came from PBMCs. The receptors here all came from a woman in her forties or fifties in good health and CMV-seropositive.

This rearrangement joins TRBV30 to TRBJ1-6, with D tentatively TRBD1 (6 bases). Trimming stripped 4 bases from V and 7 bases from J, with 11 bases between. Per germline, CDR1 GTSNPN and CDR2 SVGIG (reference sequence). This CDR3 has 13 amino acids. CDR3: CAWTTDRNSPLHF. The DNA of the CDR3 is TGTGCCTGGACCACGGACAGAAATTCACCCCTCCACTTT. The full variable domain, in which reference TRBV30 and TRBJ1-6 provide the parts outside the CDR3, is SQTIHQWPATLVQPVGSPLSLECTVEGTSNPNLYWYRQAAGRGLQLLFYSVGIGQISSEVPQNLSASRPQDRQFILSSKKLLLSDSGFYLCAWTTDRNSPLHFGNGTRLTVT.

V usage is TRBV5-1 and J usage is TRBJ2-3; TRBD2 might be the D (6 bases). The CDR3 runs 16 residues. CDR1 is SGHRS, CDR2 YFSETQ, per germline. Trimming shortened V by 0 bases and J by 2 bases, and 13 bases separated the two germline ends. The CDR3 coding sequence is TGCGCCAGCAGCTTGGAAGCCGGGGGAGCCACAGATACGCAGTATTTT. Its protein is CASSLEAGGATDTQYF.